A selection of T cell receptor beta chains follows, all from one sample in a study of shared clonotypes between healthy human individuals. Assay used: immunoSEQ multiplex PCR; TCRdb lists only in-frame clones, some missing. The sample shows about 450,000 clones, 70% to 85% of them seen only once. Source material: PBMCs. The receptors shown here come from a middle-aged woman in good health. Some clones in this sample may be carry-over from other donors' samples. The CDR3 runs from the conserved cysteine through the conserved F or W. D genes are given only for firm matches. Clone sizes are given selectively: once, few, many, or a class where the clone is expanded.

abundance | d_gene | j_gene | v_gene | CDR3aa | CDR3nt
. | . | TRBJ1-5 | TRBV2 | CASSEVSSNQPQHF | TGTGCCAGCAGTGAGGTTAGCAGCAATCAGCCCCAGCATTTT
. | . | TRBJ2-5 | TRBV7-7 | CASSFRSGGEGETQYF | TGTGCCAGCAGCTTCCGTTCCGGGGGAGAAGGGGAGACCCAGTACTTC
. | . | TRBJ1-6 | TRBV30 | CAWSLGGVNSPLHF | TGTGCCTGGAGTTTAGGAGGGGTGAATTCACCCCTCCACTTT
. | . | TRBJ1-1 | TRBV7-6 | CASSLAGAPLNAFF | TGTGCCAGCAGCTTAGCGGGGGCCCCACTGAATGCTTTCTTT
. | . | TRBJ2-7 | TRBV28 | CASSGPGQGTPYEQYF | TGTGCCAGCAGTGGCCCGGGGCAGGGGACTCCCTACGAGCAGTACTTC
. | TRBD1 | TRBJ2-7 | TRBV28 | CASSLRQGAYEQYF | TGTGCCAGCAGTTTAAGACAGGGGGCCTACGAGCAGTACTTC
many | . | TRBJ2-3 | TRBV7-2 | CASSFPNTDTQYF | TGTGCCAGCAGCTTTCCCAACACAGATACGCAGTATTTT
. | . | TRBJ2-1 | TRBV5-3 | CARRFTSRSSYNEQFF | TGTGCCAGAAGATTTACTAGCCGCAGCTCCTACAATGAGCAGTTCTTC
. | . | TRBJ2-2 | TRBV5-1 | CASSLDGDGELFF | TGCGCCAGCAGCTTGGACGGGGACGGGGAGCTGTTTTTT
. | TRBD1 | TRBJ1-5 | TRBV27 | CASSRQGDQPQHF | TGTGCCAGCAGCAGACAGGGAGACCAGCCCCAGCATTTT
. | TRBD1 | TRBJ2-5 | TRBV7-3 | CASSLGSGTGQQETQYF | TGTGCCAGCAGCTTGGGGTCGGGGACAGGGCAACAAGAGACCCAGTACTTC
few | . | TRBJ2-1 | TRBV9 | CASSPRTYNEQFF | TGTGCCAGCAGCCCCCGGACCTACAATGAGCAGTTCTTC
. | . | TRBJ2-2 | TRBV5-1 | CASSLGRDTGELFF | TGCGCCAGCAGCTTGGGGCGGGACACCGGGGAGCTGTTTTTT
. | . | TRBJ2-7 | TRBV7-9 | CASSDRDDIYEQYF | TGTGCCAGCAGCGACCGGGACGACATCTACGAGCAGTACTTC
few | TRBD2 | TRBJ2-2 | TRBV9 | CASSVVTGGLNTGELFF | TGTGCCAGCAGCGTAGTGACGGGAGGGCTGAATACCGGGGAGCTGTTTTTT
. | TRBD2 | TRBJ2-1 | TRBV7-9 | CASSPTGTSGHNEQFF | TGTGCCAGCAGCCCAACCGGGACTAGCGGGCACAATGAGCAGTTCTTC
. | . | TRBJ1-3 | TRBV28 | CASRGYESSGNTIYF | TGTGCCAGCAGGGGATACGAGAGCTCTGGAAACACCATATATTTT
. | . | TRBJ2-1 | TRBV11-3 | CASSPRRGAGEQFF | TGTGCCAGCAGCCCTAGAAGGGGGGCCGGGGAGCAGTTCTTC
. | TRBD2 | TRBJ2-7 | TRBV10-3 | CAISEGTSGSGEQYF | TGTGCCATCAGTGAGGGGACTAGCGGGAGCGGGGAGCAGTACTTC
. | . | TRBJ2-7 | TRBV10-1 | CASSEIKWDTPYEQYF | TGCGCCAGCAGTGAAATAAAGTGGGACACCCCCTACGAGCAGTACTTC
. | . | TRBJ2-5 | TRBV5-4 | CASSLGATQETQYF | TGTGCCAGCAGCTTGGGAGCGACTCAAGAGACCCAGTACTTC
few | . | TRBJ2-2 | TRBV10-3 | CAIRPRTASNTGELFF | TGTGCCATCAGGCCCAGGACAGCTTCGAACACCGGGGAGCTGTTTTTT
. | . | TRBJ1-4 | TRBV2 | CASRVWASREKLFF | TGTGCCAGCAGGGTGTGGGCCTCGAGGGAAAAACTGTTTTTT
. | TRBD1 | TRBJ2-3 | TRBV7-2 | CASRPGGGGPRTDTQYF | TGTGCCAGCAGACCAGGGGGCGGTGGGCCACGGACAGATACGCAGTATTTT
. | TRBD1 | TRBJ1-1 | TRBV28 | CASSPTGGVTEAFF | TGTGCCAGCAGCCCCACAGGGGGCGTCACTGAAGCTTTCTTT
once | . | TRBJ2-1 | TRBV19 | CASSIPGGYNEQFF | TGTGCCAGTAGTATCCCGGGTGGCTACAATGAGCAGTTCTTC
. | . | TRBJ2-5 | TRBV7-2 | CASSPSGAAQYF | TGTGCCAGCAGCCCTTCGGGTGCGGCCCAGTACTTC
. | TRBD2 | TRBJ2-7 | TRBV2 | CASTQTSGSEEQYF | TGTGCCAGCACCCAGACTAGCGGGAGTGAGGAGCAGTACTTC
few | . | TRBJ2-5 | TRBV11-2 | CASSPQVQETQYF | TGTGCCAGCAGCCCACAGGTTCAAGAGACCCAGTACTTC
. | TRBD1 | TRBJ2-5 | TRBV30 | CAFDRVLGETQYF | TGTGCCTTTGACAGGGTTTTAGGGGAGACCCAGTACTTC
. | TRBD2 | TRBJ2-7 | TRBV19 | CASSPRLAGEGYEQYF | TGTGCCAGTAGTCCGCGACTAGCGGGAGAAGGATACGAGCAGTACTTC
once | TRBD2 | TRBJ2-3 | TRBV11-3 | CASSLGLGYGGGDTQYF | TGTGCCAGCAGCTTAGGCTTAGGGTATGGCGGGGGAGATACGCAGTATTTT
. | . | TRBJ2-1 | TRBV4-1 | CASNPGVDAYNEQFF | TGCGCCAGCAACCCTGGGGTTGATGCCTACAATGAGCAGTTCTTC
once | TRBD2 | TRBJ2-3 | TRBV18 | CASSSQREVQDTQYF | TGTGCCAGCTCATCCCAGCGGGAGGTACAAGATACGCAGTATTTT
. | . | TRBJ1-4 | TRBV28 | CASSSSATTNEKLFF | TGTGCCAGCAGTTCCTCAGCGACAACTAATGAAAAACTGTTTTTT
. | TRBD1 | TRBJ1-5 | TRBV10-3 | CAISESRGGWDQPQHF | TGTGCCATCAGTGAGTCGAGAGGGGGCTGGGATCAGCCCCAGCATTTT